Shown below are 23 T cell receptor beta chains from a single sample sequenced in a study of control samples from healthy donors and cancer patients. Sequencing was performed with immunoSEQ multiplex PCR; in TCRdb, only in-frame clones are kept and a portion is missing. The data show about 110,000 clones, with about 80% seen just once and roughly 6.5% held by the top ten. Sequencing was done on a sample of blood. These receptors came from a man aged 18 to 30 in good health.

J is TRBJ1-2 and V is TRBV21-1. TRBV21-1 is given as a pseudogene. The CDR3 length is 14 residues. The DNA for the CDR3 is TGTGCCAGCAGTGGGGGGGGCTCGGAATCGGGCTACACCTTC. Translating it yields CASSGGGSESGYTF.

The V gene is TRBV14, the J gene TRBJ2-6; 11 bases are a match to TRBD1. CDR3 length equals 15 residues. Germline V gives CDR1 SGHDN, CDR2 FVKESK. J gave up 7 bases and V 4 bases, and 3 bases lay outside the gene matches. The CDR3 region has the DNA TGTGCCAGCAGCCTTGGGACAGGGGGAGCCAACGTCCTGACTTTC. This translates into CASSLGTGGANVLTF.

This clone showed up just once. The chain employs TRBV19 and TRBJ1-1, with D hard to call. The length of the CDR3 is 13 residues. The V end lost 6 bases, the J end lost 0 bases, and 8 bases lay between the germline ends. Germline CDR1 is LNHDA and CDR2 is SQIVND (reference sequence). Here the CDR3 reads CASSLNLNTEAFF. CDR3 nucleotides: TGTGCCAGTAGCCTTAACCTGAACACTGAAGCTTTCTTT.

CDR3 DNA: TGTGCCAGCAGCTTCGGGGTAGCCAATGAGCAGTTCTTC. Amino acids: CASSFGVANEQFF. This rearrangement joins TRBV13 to TRBJ2-1; TRBD2 might be the D (5 bases). Deletions cut 3 bases from V and 6 bases from J, with 9 bases between. Germline-derived CDR1 and CDR2 are PRHDT and FYEKMQ (reference sequence). The CDR3 loop spans 13 amino acids.

As DNA, the CDR3 is TGCGCCAGCAGCTTGGCCCAGGGGGCAGGCAATGAGCAGTTCTTC. Protein sequence: CASSLAQGAGNEQFF. V gene TRBV5-1 combines with J gene TRBJ2-1, with 8 bases identical to TRBD1. The CDR3 consists of 15 residues. V shed 0 bases and J 6 bases; nucleotides not matched to a gene: 5. CDR1 is SGHRS and CDR2 is YFSETQ in the germline V gene.

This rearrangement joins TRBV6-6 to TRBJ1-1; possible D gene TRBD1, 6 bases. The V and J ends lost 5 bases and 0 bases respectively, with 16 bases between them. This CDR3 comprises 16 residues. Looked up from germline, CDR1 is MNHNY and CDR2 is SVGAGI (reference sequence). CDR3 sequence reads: CASSPWGGELNTEAFF. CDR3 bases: TGTGCCAGCAGTCCGTGGGGGGGCGAGTTGAACACTGAAGCTTTCTTT.

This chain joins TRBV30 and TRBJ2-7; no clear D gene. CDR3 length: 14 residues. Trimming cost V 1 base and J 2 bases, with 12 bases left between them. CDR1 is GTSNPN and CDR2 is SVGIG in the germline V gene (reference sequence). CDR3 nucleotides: TGTGCCTGGAGTGGTTCCCCTTTAACCTACGAGCAGTACTTC. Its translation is CAWSGSPLTYEQYF.

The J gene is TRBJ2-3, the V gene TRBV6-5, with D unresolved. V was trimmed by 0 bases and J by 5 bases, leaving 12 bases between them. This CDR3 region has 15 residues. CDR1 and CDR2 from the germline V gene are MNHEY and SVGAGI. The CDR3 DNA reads TGTGCCAGCAGTTACTCGAACCGACTGGGAGATACGCAGTATTTT. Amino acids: CASSYSNRLGDTQYF.

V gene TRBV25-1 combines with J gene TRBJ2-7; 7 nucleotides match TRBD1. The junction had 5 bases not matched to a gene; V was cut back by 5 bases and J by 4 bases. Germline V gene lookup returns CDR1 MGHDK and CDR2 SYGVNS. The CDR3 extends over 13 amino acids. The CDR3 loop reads CASSPPQGYEQYV. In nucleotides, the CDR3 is TGTGCCAGCAGTCCCCCACAGGGGTACGAGCAGTACGTC.

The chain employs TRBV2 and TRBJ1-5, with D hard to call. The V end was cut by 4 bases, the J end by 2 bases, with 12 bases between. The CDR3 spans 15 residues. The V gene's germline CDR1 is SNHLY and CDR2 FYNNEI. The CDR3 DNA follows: TGTGCCAGCAGTGTCAAGAATTTGGGCAATCAGCCCCAGCATTTT. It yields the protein CASSVKNLGNQPQHF.

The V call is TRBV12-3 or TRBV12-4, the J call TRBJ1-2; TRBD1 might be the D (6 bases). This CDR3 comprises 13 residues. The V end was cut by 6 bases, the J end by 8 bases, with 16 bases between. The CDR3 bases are TGTGCCAGCAGCCTCAGGGGAGGTTGGGGCTACACCTTC. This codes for CASSLRGGWGYTF.

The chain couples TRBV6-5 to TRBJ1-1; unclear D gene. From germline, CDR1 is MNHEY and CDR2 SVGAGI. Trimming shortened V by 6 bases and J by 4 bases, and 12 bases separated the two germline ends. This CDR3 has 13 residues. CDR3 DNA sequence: TGTGCCAGCAGGCCTTCAAGGCGCACTGAAGCTTTCTTT. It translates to CASRPSRRTEAFF.

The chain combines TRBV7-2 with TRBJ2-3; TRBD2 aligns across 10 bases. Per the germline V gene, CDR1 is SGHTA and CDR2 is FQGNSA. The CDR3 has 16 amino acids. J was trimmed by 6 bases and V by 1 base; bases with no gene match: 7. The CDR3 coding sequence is TGTGCCAGCAGCTTAGTAGGAGCGGGGGGGCCGGATACGCAGTATTTT. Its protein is CASSLVGAGGPDTQYF.

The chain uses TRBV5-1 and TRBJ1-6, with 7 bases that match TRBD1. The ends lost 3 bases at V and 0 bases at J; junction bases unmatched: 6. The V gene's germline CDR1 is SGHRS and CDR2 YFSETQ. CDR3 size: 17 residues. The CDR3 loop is CASSSGQPSSYNSPLHF. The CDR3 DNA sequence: TGCGCCAGCAGCTCGGGACAGCCAAGCTCCTATAATTCACCCCTCCACTTT.

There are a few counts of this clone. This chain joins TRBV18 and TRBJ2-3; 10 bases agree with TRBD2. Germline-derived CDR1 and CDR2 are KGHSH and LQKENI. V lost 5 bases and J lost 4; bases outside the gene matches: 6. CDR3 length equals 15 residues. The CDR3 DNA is TGTGCCAGCTCAACTACTAGCGGGGTGGCAGATACGCAGTATTTT. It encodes CASSTTSGVADTQYF.

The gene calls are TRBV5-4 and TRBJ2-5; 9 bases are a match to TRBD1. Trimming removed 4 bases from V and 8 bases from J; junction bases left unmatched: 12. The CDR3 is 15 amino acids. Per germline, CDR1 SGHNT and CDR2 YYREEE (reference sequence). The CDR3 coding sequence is TGTGCCAGCAGCGTAGGTGGGACAGGGTCCCAAACCCAGTACTTC. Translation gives CASSVGGTGSQTQYF.

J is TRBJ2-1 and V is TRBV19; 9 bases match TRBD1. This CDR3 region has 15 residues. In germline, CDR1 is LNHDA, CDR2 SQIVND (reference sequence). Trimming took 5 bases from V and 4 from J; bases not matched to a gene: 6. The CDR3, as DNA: TGTGCCAGTAGTGCCGGGACAGGGCATTACAATGAGCAGTTCTTC. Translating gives CASSAGTGHYNEQFF. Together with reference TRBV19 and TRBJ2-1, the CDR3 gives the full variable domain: DGGITQSPKYLFRKEGQNVTLSCEQNLNHDAMYWYRQDPGQGLRLIYYSQIVNDFQKGDIAEGYSVSREKKESFPLTVTSAQKNPTAFYLCASSAGTGHYNEQFFGPGTRLTVL.

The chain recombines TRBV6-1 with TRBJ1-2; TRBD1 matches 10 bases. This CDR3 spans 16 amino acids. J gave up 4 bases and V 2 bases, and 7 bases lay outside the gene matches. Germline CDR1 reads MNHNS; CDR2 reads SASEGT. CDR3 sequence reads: CASSELDRGWTYGYTF. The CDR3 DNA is TGTGCCAGCAGTGAACTGGACAGGGGGTGGACCTATGGCTACACCTTC.

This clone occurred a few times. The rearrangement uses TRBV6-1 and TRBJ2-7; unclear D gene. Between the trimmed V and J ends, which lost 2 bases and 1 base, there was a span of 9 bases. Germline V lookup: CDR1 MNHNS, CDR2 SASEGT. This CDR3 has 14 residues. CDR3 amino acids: CASSESGRSYEQYV. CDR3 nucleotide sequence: TGTGCCAGCAGTGAATCGGGCAGGTCCTACGAGCAGTACGTC.

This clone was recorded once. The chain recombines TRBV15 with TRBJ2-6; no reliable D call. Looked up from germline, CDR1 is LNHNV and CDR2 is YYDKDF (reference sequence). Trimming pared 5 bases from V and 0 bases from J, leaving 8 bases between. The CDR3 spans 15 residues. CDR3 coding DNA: TGTGCCACCAGCGGGTACAGCTCTGGGGCCAACGTCCTGACTTTC. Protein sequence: CATSGYSSGANVLTF.

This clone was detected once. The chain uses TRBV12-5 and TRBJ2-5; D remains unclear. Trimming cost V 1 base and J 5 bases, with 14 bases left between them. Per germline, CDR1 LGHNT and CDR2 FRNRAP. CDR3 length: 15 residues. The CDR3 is CASGLGDPSGETQYF. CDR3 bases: TGTGCTAGTGGTTTGGGTGACCCGTCCGGGGAGACCCAGTACTTC.

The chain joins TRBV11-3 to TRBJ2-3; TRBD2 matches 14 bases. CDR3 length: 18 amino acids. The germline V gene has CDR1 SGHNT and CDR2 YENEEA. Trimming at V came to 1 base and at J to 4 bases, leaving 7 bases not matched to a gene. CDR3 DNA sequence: TGTGCCAGCAGCTTAGGGGGACTAGCGGGGGAGTCGGCAGATACGCAGTATTTT. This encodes CASSLGGLAGESADTQYF.

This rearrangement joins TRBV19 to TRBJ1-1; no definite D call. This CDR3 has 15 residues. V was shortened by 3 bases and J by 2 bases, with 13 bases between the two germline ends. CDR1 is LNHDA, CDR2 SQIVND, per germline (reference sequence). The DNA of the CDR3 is TGTGCCAGTAGTATCGCGGCGGCCTCCAACACTGAAGCTTTCTTT. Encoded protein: CASSIAAASNTEAFF.